One and the same sample provided the 15 T cell receptor beta chains below, sequenced in a study of Graves' ophthalmopathy and Graves' hyperthyroidism. RNA transcripts provided the template for amplifying TCR beta CDR3 regions. In the first round, RT-PCR was carried out with HTBI primers, and a multiplex PCR formed the second round. One entry per CDR3 protein, called by TCRdb with MiXCR from the multiplex PCR reads. Of 450,000 to 600,000 distinct CDR3 sequences in the sample, about 40% were seen once. The sample consisted of peripheral blood or thyroid tissue (not recorded which). Receptors were obtained from an adult man with Graves' hyperthyroidism.

Many counts were recorded for this clonotype. The chain links TRBV4-1 to TRBJ2-2; D uncertain. The germline V gene has CDR1 MGHRA and CDR2 YSYEKL. The CDR3 sequence is 15 residues long. Trimming cost V 0 bases and J 5 bases, with 10 bases left between them. The CDR3 DNA follows: TGCGCCAGCAGCCAAGAAGGCAGCAAAACCGGGGAGCTGTTTTTT. Translating it yields CASSQEGSKTGELFF.

On this clonotype: A read error may account for a junction end that differs from germline. The chain carries TRBV5-4 and TRBJ2-2; perhaps TRBD1 as D (6 bases). This CDR3 has 15 amino acids. Per the germline V gene, CDR1 is SGHNT and CDR2 is YYREEE (reference sequence). CDR3 region: CASSLDRQGTGELSF. The CDR3, as DNA: TGTGCCAGCAGCCTTGACAGGCAAGGGACCGGGGAGCTGTCTTTT.

In this sample, this clonotype turned up a few times. The chain joins TRBV27 to TRBJ2-7; 7 nucleotides align to TRBD2. This CDR3 has 13 residues. The germline V gene encodes CDR1 MNHEY and CDR2 SMNVEV (reference sequence). The ends lost 1 base at V and 5 bases at J; junction bases unmatched: 2. The CDR3 sequence: CASSLWGGNEQYF. CDR3 DNA: TGTGCCAGCAGTTTATGGGGGGGGAACGAGCAGTACTTC.

This clonotype was found a few times. V usage is TRBV29-1 and J usage is TRBJ2-1; 9 bases map to TRBD2. The germline V gene encodes CDR1 SQVTM and CDR2 ANQGSEA. The CDR3 length is 14 residues. V gave up 4 bases and J gave up 7 bases; unmatched junction bases: 8. CDR3 coding DNA: TGCAGCGTTGTCGCGGGAGGGCCAATGAATGAGCAGTTCTTC. It encodes CSVVAGGPMNEQFF.

This clonotype was seen just once. The chain carries TRBV7-2 and TRBJ1-2; 7 positions agree with TRBD1. The CDR3 covers 15 residues. V lost 1 base to trimming and J lost 10 bases; unmatched junction nucleotides: 12. Germline-derived CDR1 and CDR2 are SGHTA and FQGNSA. This chain's CDR3 is CASSLGWRGRGDYTF. The CDR3 coding sequence is TGTGCCAGCAGCTTAGGGTGGAGGGGGCGGGGAGACTACACCTTC.

The chain links TRBV5-1 to TRBJ2-5; D is unresolved. V was pared by 3 bases and J by 2 bases, with 8 bases between. Germline CDR1 reads SGHRS; CDR2 reads YFSETQ. There are 13 residues in the CDR3. CDR3 nucleotides: TGCGCCAGCAGCTCCAGCTGGCAAGAGACCCAGTACTTC. Amino acids: CASSSSWQETQYF.

This clonotype was detected a few times. The chain joins TRBV7-8 to TRBJ2-7, with TRBD1 as a possible D gene (5 bases). Germline V gene lookup returns CDR1 SGHVS and CDR2 FQNEAQ. The length of the CDR3 is 17 residues. The ends were cut back, 5 bases at V and 5 bases at J, with 25 bases in the middle. CDR3 amino acids: CASSLNRVTRVGHEQYF. In DNA form, the CDR3 reads TGTGCCAGCAGCCTAAACCGGGTGACCAGGGTAGGCCACGAGCAGTACTTC.

This clonotype has a handful of counts. The chain carries TRBV29-1 and TRBJ2-3; D is possibly TRBD2 (5 bases). This CDR3 contains 13 residues. CDR1 and CDR2 (germline): SQVTM, ANQGSEA. Trimming left V 1 base short and J 6 bases short, with 11 bases between. CDR3 region: CSVEGGIADTQYF. The CDR3 region has the DNA TGCAGCGTTGAAGGAGGGATTGCGGATACGCAGTATTTT.

This clonotype was detected many times. This chain joins TRBV12-3 or TRBV12-4 and TRBJ1-2; D unresolved. Trimming shortened V by 3 bases and J by 4 bases, and 9 bases separated the two germline ends. This CDR3 spans 13 amino acids. CDR3 loop: CASSFPRSYGYTF. CDR3 coding DNA: TGTGCCAGCAGTTTTCCGAGGAGCTATGGCTACACCTTC.

This chain uses TRBV28 with TRBJ2-7; unclear D gene. The CDR3 extends over 17 amino acids. CDR1 and CDR2 from the germline V gene are MDHEN and SYDVKM. V gave up 1 base and J gave up 7 bases, with 23 bases separating them. CDR3 sequence reads: CASSLLGVTERFWEQYF. Written as DNA, the CDR3 is TGTGCCAGCAGTTTATTGGGTGTGACTGAGAGATTTTGGGAGCAGTACTTC.

This sequence joins TRBV20-1 and TRBJ2-5; the D gene is possibly TRBD2 (6 bases). V dropped 1 base and J dropped 5 bases, with 11 bases sitting between them. This CDR3 is built from 13 residues. Germline lookup yields CDR1 DFQATT and CDR2 SNEGSKA (reference sequence). This chain's CDR3 is CSARVTGVETQYF. CDR3 DNA sequence: TGCAGTGCTAGAGTTACGGGGGTCGAGACCCAGTACTTC.

At least ten counts were recorded for this clonotype. The chain couples TRBV2 to TRBJ2-2; 9 bases map to TRBD1. The germline V gene has CDR1 SNHLY and CDR2 FYNNEI. The CDR3 sequence is 16 residues long. The trim removed 6 bases at V and 4 bases at J, leaving 9 bases unmatched. The CDR3 sequence: CASSFFTGGGTGELFF. The CDR3 DNA is TGTGCCAGCAGCTTTTTTACAGGGGGCGGCACCGGGGAGCTGTTTTTT.

This clonotype was found once. This may come from a read error, since a much larger clone is one base off. The V gene is TRBV5-1, the J gene TRBJ2-7; D unresolved. Germline V gives CDR1 SGHRS, CDR2 YFSETQ. Trimming cost V 1 base and J 2 bases, with 10 bases left between them. This CDR3 comprises 14 residues. The CDR3 region has the DNA TGCGCCAGCAGCTTGTATAGGGCCACCTACGAGCAGTACTTC. Translation: CASSLYRATYEQYF. Full variable domain (outside the CDR3, taken from reference TRBV5-1 and TRBJ2-7): KAGVTQTPRYLIKTRGQQVTLSCSPISGHRSVSWYQQTPGQGLQFLFEYFSETQRNKGNFPGRFSGRQFSNSRSEMNVSTLELGDSALYLCASSLYRATYEQYFGPGTRLTVT.

This clonotype appeared many times. V usage is TRBV15 and J usage is TRBJ1-2, with a weak D call TRBD1 (5 bases). The CDR3 is 13 residues long. CDR1 and CDR2 (germline): LNHNV, YYDKDF (reference sequence). Between the trimmed V and J ends, which lost 4 bases and 7 bases, there was a span of 13 bases. The CDR3 spells CATSIFQGAGYTF. In DNA form, the CDR3 reads TGTGCCACCAGCATATTCCAGGGCGCTGGCTACACCTTC.

This clonotype was recorded many times. The V call is TRBV19, the J call TRBJ1-2, with 8 bases fitting TRBD1. Germline V gives CDR1 LNHDA, CDR2 SQIVND (reference sequence). This CDR3 contains 15 residues. Trimming cost V 7 bases and J 0 bases; bases outside gene matches: 7. The chain's CDR3 is CASNPGGQTNYGYTF. In nucleotides, the CDR3 is TGTGCCAGTAATCCAGGGGGCCAAACTAACTATGGCTACACCTTC.